A selection of T cell receptor beta chains follows, all from one sample in a study of OX40 agonist ivuxolimab in advanced cancers. Profiled with immunoSEQ multiplex PCR; TCRdb holds only in-frame clones, not every one. Among about 73,000 clones, 80% to 95% were seen once, and the ten largest hold approximately 0.55%. The sample in question was CD4+ or CD8+ T cells sorted from blood, obtained in a trial of the OX40 agonist ivuxolimab. These receptors came from an adult with an advanced solid tumor such as melanoma, head and neck, liver or kidney cancer. Each CDR3 is given with its conserved first and last residue. Fields, in order: D gene, V gene, clone size, J gene, CDR3 DNA, CDR3 protein. The D gene is left open where the match is weak. Size values are once, few and many counts, or a class for expanded clones, and some rows have none.

-	TRBV18	-	TRBJ2-7	TGTGCCAGCTCACCACCTCTCGCCATTCCCCGGGAGCAGTACTTC	CASSPPLAIPREQYF
TRBD2	TRBV7-2	-	TRBJ2-1	TGTGCCAGCAGCAGCGGAAGCGGGAGGGCCGTAAATGAGCAGTTCTTC	CASSSGSGRAVNEQFF
-	TRBV7-2	-	TRBJ2-7	TGTGCCAGCAGCTTGAGGGGCAGCCCTACCTACGAGCAGTACTTC	CASSLRGSPTYEQYF
-	TRBV7-3	-	TRBJ2-1	TGTGCCAGCAGCTTAAGAGCGGACATTTACAATGAGCAGTTCTTC	CASSLRADIYNEQFF
TRBD1	TRBV7-3	-	TRBJ2-7	TGTGCCAGCAGTATACAGGGGGCCGAGCAGTACTTC	CASSIQGAEQYF
-	TRBV5-5	-	TRBJ2-3	TGTGCCAGCAGCCCAGGGGCGGGAGTTGCAGATACGCAGTATTTT	CASSPGAGVADTQYF
-	TRBV7-2	-	TRBJ2-5	TGTGCCAGCAGCTTAGTTGGGGAGACCCAGTACTTC	CASSLVGETQYF
-	TRBV9	once	TRBJ2-1	TGTGCCAGCAGCGCAGCGTTACCGGGCCCCAACAATGAGCAGTTCTTC	CASSAALPGPNNEQFF
-	TRBV7-9	-	TRBJ2-7	TGTGCCAGCAGCTTAACGAACGAGCAGTACTTC	CASSLTNEQYF
-	TRBV30	-	TRBJ1-4	TGTGCCTGGAGTTCCGCGGGAGCAACTAATGAAAAACTGTTTTTT	CAWSSAGATNEKLFF
-	TRBV6-5	-	TRBJ2-1	TGTGCCAGCAGTTACTCGCCGGGACCCCTGAGCGATGAGCAGTTCTTC	CASSYSPGPLSDEQFF
-	TRBV9	-	TRBJ1-2	TGTGCCAGCAACGAAGTCCCGGGGGCTAACTATGGCTACACCTTC	CASNEVPGANYGYTF
-	TRBV27	-	TRBJ2-1	TGTGCCAGCAGTTTAGGGGGGCATGAGCAGTTCTTC	CASSLGGHEQFF
-	TRBV15	-	TRBJ1-6	TGTGCCACCAGCAGAGATGGATCACCCCTCCACTTT	CATSRDGSPLHF
-	TRBV5-6	-	TRBJ2-7	TGTGCCAGCAGCATGACAAGGAACGAGCAGTACTTC	CASSMTRNEQYF
-	TRBV28	-	TRBJ2-3	TGTGCCAGCAGTTTGGGTCACAGCACAGATACGCAGTATTTT	CASSLGHSTDTQYF
TRBD1	TRBV15	-	TRBJ2-1	TGTGCCACCAGCAGGGAACCGGGACAGCCCTACAATGAGCAGTTCTTC	CATSREPGQPYNEQFF
TRBD1	TRBV10-3	few	TRBJ1-1	TGTGCCATCAGTGATCCGGACAGGGGCAGAGGTGGCACTGAAGCTTTCTTT	CAISDPDRGRGGTEAFF
-	TRBV5-1	-	TRBJ2-3	TGCGCCAGCAGCTTGGGGAGCGCTGGCACAGATACGCAGTATTTT	CASSLGSAGTDTQYF
-	TRBV18	-	TRBJ2-4	TGTGCCAGCTCACCACCCGACGGGGGGCAAAACATTCAGTACTTC	CASSPPDGGQNIQYF
-	TRBV11-3	few	TRBJ2-1	TGTGCCAGCAGCCCTAGGGGGGCCGAGTCTCGTGAGCAGTTCTTC	CASSPRGAESREQFF
TRBD2	TRBV19	-	TRBJ2-5	TGTGCCAGTAGTATAGATGGGGCGGGAGTTGGAGAGACCCAGTACTTC	CASSIDGAGVGETQYF
-	TRBV19	-	TRBJ1-5	TGTGCCAGTAGTATGGGGGGGGCATGGCAGCCCCAGCATTTT	CASSMGGAWQPQHF
TRBD2	TRBV6-5	-	TRBJ2-7	TGTGCCAGCAGTTCGCCTGTGGGGGGGAACTACGAGCAGTACTTC	CASSSPVGGNYEQYF
TRBD2	TRBV11-3	few	TRBJ2-1	TGTGCCAGCAGCTTAGACTGGGCGGGAGTTGACAATGAGCAGTTCTTC	CASSLDWAGVDNEQFF
-	TRBV4-3	-	TRBJ2-7	TGCGCCAGCAGCCAAGATGGGGGGGCGGAGCAGTACTTC	CASSQDGGAEQYF
-	TRBV9	-	TRBJ1-2	TGTGCCAGCAGCGTAGAGGGGGGGTATGGCTACACCTTC	CASSVEGGYGYTF
-	TRBV7-3	-	TRBJ1-2	TGTGCCAGCAGCTTAACGCAGGGAGGCATTCCCTATGGCTACACCTTC	CASSLTQGGIPYGYTF
TRBD1	TRBV27	-	TRBJ1-6	TGTGCCAGCACGGACAGGGTGGGACCCCTCCACTTT	CASTDRVGPLHF
-	TRBV7-9	-	TRBJ2-5	TGTGCCAGCAGCCTATTCCAAGAGACCCAGTACTTC	CASSLFQETQYF
TRBD1	TRBV7-3	once	TRBJ2-2	TGTGCCAGCAGCTTCGGGACAGGGGGCGGAAGCGGGGAGCTGTTTTTT	CASSFGTGGGSGELFF
-	TRBV6-4	-	TRBJ2-2	TGTGCCAGCAGCTACTTCGAGCGCGGGGAGCTGTTTTTT	CASSYFERGELFF
-	TRBV28	-	TRBJ2-4	TGTGCCAGCAGTTTTATACTGGGAGCCAAAAACATTCAGTACTTC	CASSFILGAKNIQYF
-	TRBV30	-	TRBJ1-5	TGTGCCTGGAGTCTGGGGGGAAAATATCAGCCCCAGCATTTT	CAWSLGGKYQPQHF
-	TRBV19	-	TRBJ2-2	TGTGCCAGTAGTATTCGGGTAATCGGGGAGCTGTTTTTT	CASSIRVIGELFF
-	TRBV28	-	TRBJ2-1	TGTGCCAGCAGTTTCGCCACTACCTATGAATACAATGAGCAGTTCTTC	CASSFATTYEYNEQFF
-	TRBV6-1	-	TRBJ1-2	TGTGCCAGCAGACCGGGAGGGGCGGACTATGGCTACACCTTC	CASRPGGADYGYTF
-	TRBV6-6	-	TRBJ2-7	TGTGCCAGCAGTCTACGCAGCCGGGAAAACGAGCAGTACTTC	CASSLRSRENEQYF
TRBD1	TRBV7-3	-	TRBJ2-6	TGTGCCAGCAGCTCCAGACAGGGGGCTCCTGGGGCCAACGTCCTGACTTTC	CASSSRQGAPGANVLTF
-	TRBV7-3	-	TRBJ2-2	TGTGCCAGCAGCCTTAGGGCTAACGACAACACCGGGGAGCTGTTTTTT	CASSLRANDNTGELFF
TRBD1	TRBV11-1	-	TRBJ1-2	TGTGCCAGCGGTCCAGGGGGTGATGGCTACACCTTC	CASGPGGDGYTF
-	TRBV7-3	-	TRBJ2-5	TGTGTCAGCAGCTTAACGGGGGAGACCCAGTACTTC	CVSSLTGETQYF
-	TRBV19	-	TRBJ2-6	TGTGCCAGTAGCCGGGGTCGGGGGGCAACAGGGGCCAACGTCCTGACTTTC	CASSRGRGATGANVLTF
TRBD1	TRBV5-1	once	TRBJ2-7	TGCGCCAGCAGCTTGGCCGGGACAGGGGGCTTCGAGCAGTACTTC	CASSLAGTGGFEQYF
TRBD1	TRBV15	once	TRBJ2-7	TGTGCCACCAGCAGAGGAGGGACAGGTGGCCTCTCCGAGCAGTACTTC	CATSRGGTGGLSEQYF
-	TRBV6-5	-	TRBJ1-5	TGTGCCAGCAGTTACAGGGGACTTAGCAATCAGCCCCAGCATTTT	CASSYRGLSNQPQHF
TRBD1	TRBV7-8	-	TRBJ2-2	TGTGCCAGCAGCTTATCCCCGGGACAGGGAATCGCCGGGGAGCTGTTTTTT	CASSLSPGQGIAGELFF
-	TRBV7-2	-	TRBJ2-5	TGTGCCAGCAGCTTAGAACGACAAGAGACCCAGTACTTC	CASSLERQETQYF
TRBD1	TRBV2	-	TRBJ2-7	TGTGCCAGCAACTCCGGGACAGAGCTATACGAGCAGTACTTC	CASNSGTELYEQYF
TRBD2	TRBV11-2	-	TRBJ2-7	TGTGCCAGCAGCTCCGTTAGTAGCGGGAGATCTCTCCCCTGGGAGCAGTACTTC	CASSSVSSGRSLPWEQYF
TRBD2	TRBV5-8	-	TRBJ2-1	TGTGCCAGCAGCTTGGGTAGCGGGACACATGAGCAGTTCTTC	CASSLGSGTHEQFF
TRBD2	TRBV7-3	few	TRBJ2-2	TGTGCCAGCAACCAGGGACTAGCGGGAGCCGGGGAGCTGTTTTTT	CASNQGLAGAGELFF
TRBD1	TRBV15	-	TRBJ2-5	TGTGCCACCAGCAGACACGGGACAGGGGGCTTGAAGACCCAGTACTTC	CATSRHGTGGLKTQYF
-	TRBV6-6	-	TRBJ1-2	TGTGCCAGCAGTTACGGGCCTTATGGGGGCGGCTATGGCTACACCTTC	CASSYGPYGGGYGYTF